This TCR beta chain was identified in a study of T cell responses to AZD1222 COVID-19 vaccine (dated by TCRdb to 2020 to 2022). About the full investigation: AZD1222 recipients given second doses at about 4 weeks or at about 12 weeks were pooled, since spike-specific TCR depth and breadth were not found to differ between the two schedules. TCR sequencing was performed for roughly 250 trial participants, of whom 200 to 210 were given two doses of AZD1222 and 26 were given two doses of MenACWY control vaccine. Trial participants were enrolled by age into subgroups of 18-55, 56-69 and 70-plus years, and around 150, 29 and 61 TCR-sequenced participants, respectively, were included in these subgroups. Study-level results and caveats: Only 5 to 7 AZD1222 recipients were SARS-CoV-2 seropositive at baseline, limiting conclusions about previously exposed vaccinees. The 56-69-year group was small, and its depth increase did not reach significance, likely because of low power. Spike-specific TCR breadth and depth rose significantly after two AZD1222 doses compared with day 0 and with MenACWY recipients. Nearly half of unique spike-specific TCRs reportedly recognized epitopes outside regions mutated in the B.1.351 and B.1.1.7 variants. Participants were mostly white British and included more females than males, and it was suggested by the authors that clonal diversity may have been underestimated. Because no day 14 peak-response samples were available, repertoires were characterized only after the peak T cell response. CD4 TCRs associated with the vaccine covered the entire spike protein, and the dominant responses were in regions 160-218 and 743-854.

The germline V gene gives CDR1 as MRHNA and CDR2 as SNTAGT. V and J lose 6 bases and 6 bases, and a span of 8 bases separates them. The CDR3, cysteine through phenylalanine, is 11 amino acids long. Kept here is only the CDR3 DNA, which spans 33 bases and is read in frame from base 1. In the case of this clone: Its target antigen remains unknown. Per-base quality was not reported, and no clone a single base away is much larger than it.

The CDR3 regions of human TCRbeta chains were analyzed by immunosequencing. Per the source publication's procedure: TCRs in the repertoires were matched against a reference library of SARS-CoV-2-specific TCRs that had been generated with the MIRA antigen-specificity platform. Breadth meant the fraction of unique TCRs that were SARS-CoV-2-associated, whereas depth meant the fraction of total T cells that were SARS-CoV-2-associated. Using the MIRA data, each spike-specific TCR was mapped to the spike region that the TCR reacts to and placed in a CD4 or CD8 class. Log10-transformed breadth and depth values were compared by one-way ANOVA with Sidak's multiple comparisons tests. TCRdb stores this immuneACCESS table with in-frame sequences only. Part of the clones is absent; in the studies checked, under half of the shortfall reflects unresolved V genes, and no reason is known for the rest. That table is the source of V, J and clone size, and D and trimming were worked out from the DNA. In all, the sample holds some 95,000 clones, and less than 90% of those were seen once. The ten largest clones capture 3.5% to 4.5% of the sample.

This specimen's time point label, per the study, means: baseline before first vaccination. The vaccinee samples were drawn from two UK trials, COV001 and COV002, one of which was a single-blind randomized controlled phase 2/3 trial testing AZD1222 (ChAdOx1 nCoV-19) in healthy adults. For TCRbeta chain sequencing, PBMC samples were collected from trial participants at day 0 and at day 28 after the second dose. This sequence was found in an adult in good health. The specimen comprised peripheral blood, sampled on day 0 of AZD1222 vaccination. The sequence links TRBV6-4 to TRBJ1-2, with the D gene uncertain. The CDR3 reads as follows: CASSPADGYTF. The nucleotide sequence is TGTGCCAGCAGCCCGGCCGATGGCTACACCTTC.